A selection of T cell receptor beta chains follows, all from one sample in a study of T cells in Graves' hyperthyroidism and ophthalmopathy. Each CDR3 protein gets one entry after TCRdb re-called the multiplex PCR reads with MiXCR. This repertoire shows roughly 700,000 distinct CDR3 sequences, about 15% found once; its top ten account for roughly 10%. Sample: blood. These TCRs come from a woman under 30 with Graves' hyperthyroidism. Both conserved end residues are part of each CDR3. Each record gives: D gene, clone size, V gene, J gene, CDR3 DNA, CDR3 protein. The D gene is left open where the match is weak. Rows give clone size only sometimes, using once, few, many, or a class for an expanded clone.

D: TRBD2
size: few
V: TRBV5-6
J: TRBJ2-7
DNA: TGTGCCAGCAGCGGGGGGGTCATCTACTCCTACGAGCAGTACTTC
CDR3: CASSGGVIYSYEQYF

D: TRBD1
size: -
V: TRBV7-2
J: TRBJ2-1
DNA: TGTGCCAGCAGCCTTAGGGACAGGGGGCCCGAGCAGTTCTTC
CDR3: CASSLRDRGPEQFF

D: TRBD2
size: -
V: TRBV27
J: TRBJ2-3
DNA: TGTGCCAGCAGAATTGGCGGGAGGGCCGTAACAGATACGCAGTATTTT
CDR3: CASRIGGRAVTDTQYF

D: TRBD2
size: -
V: TRBV15
J: TRBJ2-3
DNA: TGTGCCACCAGCAGAGATAATACGGGAGGGCCAGCAGATACGCAGTATTTT
CDR3: CATSRDNTGGPADTQYF

D: -
size: many
V: TRBV13
J: TRBJ2-3
DNA: TGTGCCAGCAGCTTTTGGGTCAGTACGGGTCGGCCACCATCTCGCACAGATACGCAGTATTTT
CDR3: CASSFWVSTGRPPSRTDTQYF

D: -
size: many
V: TRBV28
J: TRBJ2-7
DNA: TGTGCCAGCAGTTTTCAGGACTACTCCTACGAGCAGTACTTC
CDR3: CASSFQDYSYEQYF

D: -
size: many
V: TRBV10-3
J: TRBJ2-1
DNA: TGTGCCATCAGTGAGTCGCCGCCACTCGGGGTGGGGTACAATGAGCAGTTCTTC
CDR3: CAISESPPLGVGYNEQFF

D: -
size: many
V: TRBV28
J: TRBJ2-7
DNA: TGTGCCAGCGGGGACGGGGCAGCGATTTACGAGCAGTACTTC
CDR3: CASGDGAAIYEQYF

D: -
size: few
V: TRBV5-8
J: TRBJ2-6
DNA: TGTGCCACCAAGAGGGAGGACGCCTCATACTCTGGGGCCAACGTCCTGACTTTC
CDR3: CATKREDASYSGANVLTF

D: -
size: many
V: TRBV30
J: TRBJ2-2
DNA: TGTGCCTGGAGTGTGTGGCAGGGGTACACCGGGGAGCTGTTTTTT
CDR3: CAWSVWQGYTGELFF

D: -
size: many
V: TRBV18
J: TRBJ2-1
DNA: TGTGCCAGCTCACCACGTCCCCTCAGCTCCTACAATGAGCAGTTCTTC
CDR3: CASSPRPLSSYNEQFF

D: TRBD1
size: -
V: TRBV12-3/TRBV12-4
J: TRBJ2-7
DNA: TGTGCCAGCAGACGGACAGGGATCAACTACGAGCAGTACTTC
CDR3: CASRRTGINYEQYF

D: -
size: few
V: TRBV7-9
J: TRBJ2-7
DNA: TGTGCCAGCAGCTCTTTCTCGGGTGGCCACGAGCAGTACTTC
CDR3: CASSSFSGGHEQYF

D: -
size: many
V: TRBV20-1
J: TRBJ2-1
DNA: TGCAGTGCTAGTCTTGTCCGGGACAACCACAATGAGCAGTTCTTC
CDR3: CSASLVRDNHNEQFF

D: -
size: -
V: TRBV9
J: TRBJ2-3
DNA: TGTGCCAGCAGCGTAGGAACTAGCCATGCAGATACGCAGTATTTT
CDR3: CASSVGTSHADTQYF

D: -
size: few
V: TRBV5-1
J: TRBJ2-3
DNA: TGCGCCAGCAGCTTGTTGGGAATGGGAGATACGCAGTATTTT
CDR3: CASSLLGMGDTQYF

D: -
size: few
V: TRBV19
J: TRBJ2-7
DNA: TGTGCCAGTAGTATAGGCCACTACGAGCAGTACTTC
CDR3: CASSIGHYEQYF

D: -
size: few
V: TRBV30
J: TRBJ1-1
DNA: TGTGCCTGGAGTGGAGTCACCTTGGGGGTTGAAGCTTTCTTT
CDR3: CAWSGVTLGVEAFF

D: TRBD2
size: -
V: TRBV12-3/TRBV12-4
J: TRBJ2-2
DNA: TGTGCCAGCAGTTTCACCAGCGGGAGGGTAACCGGGGAGCTGTTTTTT
CDR3: CASSFTSGRVTGELFF

D: -
size: few
V: TRBV28
J: TRBJ1-1
DNA: TGTGCCAGCAGTTTAGAAGGGCAGGGAAGGCGTGCTTTCTTT
CDR3: CASSLEGQGRRAFF

D: -
size: -
V: TRBV28
J: TRBJ2-2
DNA: TGTGCCAGCAGTTCAGTTACCGGGGAGCTGTTTTTT
CDR3: CASSSVTGELFF

D: TRBD1
size: many
V: TRBV7-9
J: TRBJ2-5
DNA: TGTGCCAGCAGCCGTGGGACAGGGATAAAGGAGGTCCGATGGACCCAGTACTTC
CDR3: CASSRGTGIKEVRWTQYF

D: TRBD1
size: -
V: TRBV3-1
J: TRBJ2-7
DNA: TGTGCCAGCACTCCGACAGGGGGCGGAGGCGAGCAGTACTTC
CDR3: CASTPTGGGGEQYF

D: TRBD1
size: -
V: TRBV6-1
J: TRBJ2-7
DNA: TGTGCCACTTCGACAGGGGACATCCACGAGCAGTACTTC
CDR3: CATSTGDIHEQYF

D: -
size: many
V: TRBV6-5
J: TRBJ2-1
DNA: TGTGCCAGCAGTTACGCGGGACAGAGCGAACGGGATGAGCAGTTCTTC
CDR3: CASSYAGQSERDEQFF

D: -
size: many
V: TRBV2
J: TRBJ2-3
DNA: TGTGCCAGCAATTTAAGGCGCCTAAGCACAGATACGCAGTATTTT
CDR3: CASNLRRLSTDTQYF

D: -
size: few
V: TRBV20-1
J: TRBJ2-5
DNA: TGCAGTGCTAGAGTAGGGGGAGGGCGGGAGACCCAGTACTTC
CDR3: CSARVGGGRETQYF

D: TRBD1
size: few
V: TRBV2
J: TRBJ2-7
DNA: TGTGCCGACCGAGACAGGGGCTCCTACGAGCAGTACTTC
CDR3: CADRDRGSYEQYF

D: -
size: -
V: TRBV4-3
J: TRBJ2-1
DNA: TGCGCCAGCAGCCAAGATCCCCAGCTTGATTCCAATGAGCAGTTCTTC
CDR3: CASSQDPQLDSNEQFF

D: -
size: many
V: TRBV11-2
J: TRBJ2-2
DNA: TGTGCCAGCAGCCTGCGGCTGGGCAGGAACACCGGGGAGCTGTTTTTT
CDR3: CASSLRLGRNTGELFF

D: -
size: -
V: TRBV20-1
J: TRBJ2-1
DNA: TGCAGTGCTAGCAATCGTCAGGGAAAATACAATGAGCAGTTCTTC
CDR3: CSASNRQGKYNEQFF

D: -
size: few
V: TRBV29-1
J: TRBJ2-1
DNA: TGCAGCGTTGAAGGCACCAGGGATCGAGTGCCCTACAATGAGCAGTTCTTC
CDR3: CSVEGTRDRVPYNEQFF

D: TRBD1
size: many
V: TRBV11-2
J: TRBJ1-1
DNA: TGTGCCAGCAGAATGACAGGGGGCCCGACTGAAGCTTTCTTT
CDR3: CASRMTGGPTEAFF

D: TRBD1
size: many
V: TRBV20-1
J: TRBJ2-3
DNA: TGCAGTGCCCAGAGGGGACAGGCCACAGATACGCAGTATTTT
CDR3: CSAQRGQATDTQYF

D: -
size: -
V: TRBV7-6
J: TRBJ2-3
DNA: TGTGCCAGCAGCTTAGATATTCCAGGGCCCCTTGGCACAGATACGCAGTATTTT
CDR3: CASSLDIPGPLGTDTQYF

D: TRBD2
size: many
V: TRBV7-3
J: TRBJ2-3
DNA: TGTGCCAGCAGCTTAACGGGGGGAGGCGGGAGGAGCACAGATACGCAGTATTTT
CDR3: CASSLTGGGGRSTDTQYF

D: -
size: few
V: TRBV28
J: TRBJ1-4
DNA: TGTGCCAGCAGTTCGCCACAGGGCGGCAATGAAAAACTGTTTTTT
CDR3: CASSSPQGGNEKLFF

D: TRBD1
size: -
V: TRBV20-1
J: TRBJ2-2
DNA: TGCAGTGCTAAAGCTAGGACAGGGGACACCGGGGAGCTGTTTTTT
CDR3: CSAKARTGDTGELFF

D: -
size: many
V: TRBV2
J: TRBJ2-1
DNA: TGTGCCGGGGGGGGGGGCGCGGTCCACAATGAGCAGTTCTTC
CDR3: CAGGGGAVHNEQFF

D: TRBD1
size: many
V: TRBV2
J: TRBJ2-7
DNA: TGTGCCAGCATTGGACAGGCGACACGACCCTACGAGCAGTACTTC
CDR3: CASIGQATRPYEQYF

D: TRBD1
size: many
V: TRBV13
J: TRBJ2-4
DNA: TGTGCCAGCAGCACCCGGACAGGGGGCGAGGACATTCAGTACTTC
CDR3: CASSTRTGGEDIQYF

D: TRBD1
size: many
V: TRBV18
J: TRBJ2-7
DNA: TGTGCCAGCTCAACCGGGACAGCCATCTACGAGCAGTACTTC
CDR3: CASSTGTAIYEQYF

D: -
size: many
V: TRBV27
J: TRBJ2-1
DNA: TGTGCCAGCAGGCGTGACTCCTACAATGAGCAGTTCTTC
CDR3: CASRRDSYNEQFF

D: TRBD1
size: few
V: TRBV3-1
J: TRBJ2-7
DNA: TGTGCCAGCAGCCAACCACAGGGGGCCTCCTACGAGCAGTACTTC
CDR3: CASSQPQGASYEQYF

D: TRBD1
size: many
V: TRBV11-2
J: TRBJ2-3
DNA: TGTGCCAGCAGCTATCATCCGGGACAGAGCACAGATACGCAGTATTTT
CDR3: CASSYHPGQSTDTQYF

D: -
size: many
V: TRBV30
J: TRBJ1-6
DNA: TGTGCCTTGGGAGGTTATGACAATTCACCCCTCCACTTT
CDR3: CALGGYDNSPLHF